Below, 10 T cell receptor beta chains from the same sample are listed, as sequenced in a study of cytomegalovirus exposure and HLA in healthy donors. With 60 Vbeta and 13 Jbeta primers, the PCR was carried out. TCRdb keeps only in-frame clones here, not all; method: immunoSEQ multiplex PCR. This table holds some 110,000 clones, 65% to 75% found once. The sequencing input was PBMCs. The receptors come from a young man in good health and CMV-seropositive.

The rearrangement links TRBV28 to TRBJ1-2, with D possibly matching TRBD1 (5 bases). The CDR3 is 17 amino acids. CDR1 is MDHEN and CDR2 is SYDVKM in the germline V gene. Trimming took off 5 bases at V and 1 base at J, with 20 bases between the two ends. The CDR3 DNA sequence: TGTGCCAGCAGTCAAGGGGTATGGACACCTGTTAACTATGGCTACACCTTC. Translating gives CASSQGVWTPVNYGYTF.

This clone was observed a few times. The chain recombines TRBV7-2 with TRBJ2-7; 11 nucleotides match TRBD2. The V and J ends lost 1 base and 2 bases, in that order; junction bases with no gene match: 1. From germline, CDR1 is SGHTA and CDR2 FQGNSA. The CDR3 runs to 15 residues. CDR3: CASSLGLAGPYEQYF. The CDR3 DNA follows: TGTGCCAGCAGCTTAGGACTAGCGGGGCCCTACGAGCAGTACTTC.

V usage is TRBV9 and J usage is TRBJ2-2; TRBD1 aligns across 10 bases. The CDR3 has 16 residues. V lost 4 bases to trimming and J lost 4 bases; unmatched junction nucleotides: 7. The V gene's germline CDR1 is SGDLS and CDR2 YYNGEE. The CDR3 DNA follows: TGTGCCAGCAGCCCAAAGGGGACAGGGGCCACCGGGGAGCTGTTTTTT. This translates into CASSPKGTGATGELFF.

This clone was counted a single time. One junction end does not reproduce the germline sequence, and a read error may be involved. The chain has TRBV7-9 and TRBJ2-5; 7 bases line up with TRBD1. Germline loops: CDR1 SEHNR, CDR2 FQNEAQ (reference sequence). CDR3 size: 14 residues. The CDR3 here is CSSSEQGFRETQYF. The DNA for the CDR3 is TGTTCCAGCAGCGAACAGGGGTTCCGGGAGACCCAGTACTTC.

The chain carries TRBV27 and TRBJ1-1; TRBD1 matches at 8 bases. CDR1 is MNHEY, CDR2 SMNVEV, per germline (reference sequence). The V gene end was trimmed by 5 bases and the J gene end by 4 bases; junction bases not matched to a gene: 9. This CDR3 has 15 amino acids. Here the CDR3 DNA reads TGTGCCAGCAGTCTCCGACAGGGGAGAGGCACTGAAGCTTTCTTT. Translating gives CASSLRQGRGTEAFF.

The J gene is TRBJ2-1, the V gene TRBV7-9; D may be TRBD1 (5 bases). The germline V and J ends were trimmed by 3 bases and 7 bases, with 7 bases remaining between them. This CDR3 spans 12 amino acids. Germline V lookup: CDR1 SEHNR, CDR2 FQNEAQ (reference sequence). The CDR3 region is CASSFSGNEQFF. In DNA, the CDR3 is TGTGCCAGCAGCTTTTCAGGGAATGAGCAGTTCTTC.

The CDR3 DNA is TGCGCCAGCAGCGAGAAGACTAGCGGGGCGGGGAATGAGCAGTTCTTC. Protein product: CASSEKTSGAGNEQFF. The chain couples TRBV5-1 to TRBJ2-1; 11 bases fit TRBD2. After removal of 4 bases from V and 7 bases from J, the junction contained 10 bases not matched to a gene. This CDR3 spans 16 amino acids. Germline V gene data show CDR1 as SGHRS and CDR2 as YFSETQ.

This chain links TRBV6-4 with TRBJ2-3, with 8 bases that match TRBD1. The length of the CDR3 is 15 residues. Unmatched junction bases numbered 4, after V lost 4 bases and J lost 1 base. Germline CDR1 is MRHNA and CDR2 is SNTAGT. The CDR3 bases are TGTGCCAGCAGTGCACAGGGGGACGGCACAGATACGCAGTATTTT. Protein sequence: CASSAQGDGTDTQYF.

The chain employs TRBV15 and TRBJ2-1; possibly TRBD2 for D (5 bases). CDR1 LNHNV and CDR2 YYDKDF come from the germline V gene (reference sequence). The CDR3 is 16 residues long. The V end lost 1 base, the J end lost 1 base, and 11 bases lay between the germline ends. The CDR3, as DNA: TGTGCCACCAGCAGAGGGCGGGCAGCATCCTACAATGAGCAGTTCTTC. It encodes CATSRGRAASYNEQFF.

This clone appeared a few times. V is TRBV2 and J is TRBJ1-5; 8 bases fit TRBD1. There are 13 residues in the CDR3. Per the germline V gene, CDR1 is SNHLY and CDR2 is FYNNEI. The V and J ends lost 6 bases and 3 bases, in that order; junction bases with no gene match: 1. Here the CDR3 reads CASRGQVNQPQHF. The CDR3 coding sequence is TGTGCCAGCAGGGGACAGGTCAATCAGCCCCAGCATTTT.